The 4 T cell receptor beta chains given below trace back to one sample, sequenced in a study of response to subunit inactivated influenza vaccine. MiXCR, run by TCRdb on the RT-PCR reads, gives a single entry per CDR3 protein. This table has about 160,000 distinct CDR3 sequences, about 11% appearing once. The input for sequencing was CD8+ T cells sorted from PBMCs, taken around 25 months after vaccination. Every receptor here comes from a man aged 45 to 75 who received an inactivated influenza vaccine.

This clonotype has at least ten counts. The chain couples TRBV6-1 to TRBJ2-7; D is possibly TRBD1 or TRBD2 (5 bases each). This CDR3 is 11 amino acids long. Germline-derived CDR1 and CDR2 are MNHNS and SASEGT. The germline V and J ends were trimmed by 10 bases and 5 bases, with 12 bases remaining between them. This CDR3 reads CATQDLDEQYF. The CDR3 DNA follows: TGTGCCACACAGGACTTGGACGAGCAGTACTTC.

This clonotype has only a few counts. V gene TRBV6-2 or TRBV6-3 combines with J gene TRBJ2-3; D uncertain. V was cut by 2 bases and J by 6 bases, with 12 bases left in between. Germline V lookup: CDR1 MNHEY, CDR2 SVGEGT. The CDR3 has 14 residues. CDR3 sequence reads: CASSYNLMLDTQYF. DNA for the CDR3: TGTGCCAGCAGTTACAACCTCATGCTGGATACGCAGTATTTT.

J is TRBJ2-2 and V is TRBV9, with unresolved D. CDR1 and CDR2 (germline): SGDLS, YYNGEE. The V and J ends lost 3 bases and 8 bases respectively, with 8 bases between them. The CDR3 length is 12 residues. The DNA of the CDR3 is TGTGCCAGCAGCGCCAATTCGGGGGAGCTGTTTTTT. This encodes CASSANSGELFF.

CDR3 sequence reads: CASSSDTKYNSPLHF. For the CDR3, the DNA is TGTGCCAGCAGTTCGGACACGAAATATAATTCACCCCTCCACTTT. The chain recombines TRBV28 with TRBJ1-6, with D possibly matching TRBD1 (5 bases). The CDR3 is 15 amino acids. Per the germline V gene, CDR1 is MDHEN and CDR2 is SYDVKM. The V end was cut by 4 bases, the J end by 4 bases, with 11 bases between.